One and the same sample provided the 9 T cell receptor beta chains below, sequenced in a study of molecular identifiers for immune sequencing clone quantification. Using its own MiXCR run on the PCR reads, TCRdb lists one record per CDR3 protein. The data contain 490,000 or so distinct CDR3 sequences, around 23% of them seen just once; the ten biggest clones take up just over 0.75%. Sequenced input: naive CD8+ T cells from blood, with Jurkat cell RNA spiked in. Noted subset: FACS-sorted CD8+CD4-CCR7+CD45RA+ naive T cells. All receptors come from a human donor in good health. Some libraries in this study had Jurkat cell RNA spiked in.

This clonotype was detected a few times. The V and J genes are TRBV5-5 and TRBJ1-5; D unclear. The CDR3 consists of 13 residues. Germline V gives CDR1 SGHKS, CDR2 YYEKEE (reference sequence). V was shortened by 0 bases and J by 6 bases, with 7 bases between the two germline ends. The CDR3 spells CASSLEASQPQHF. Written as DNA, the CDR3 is TGTGCCAGCAGCTTGGAAGCTTCTCAGCCCCAGCATTTT.

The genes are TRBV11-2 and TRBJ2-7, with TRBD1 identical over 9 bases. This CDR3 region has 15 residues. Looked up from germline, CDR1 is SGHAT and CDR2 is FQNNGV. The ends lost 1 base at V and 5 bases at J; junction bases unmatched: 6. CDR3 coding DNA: TGTGCCAGCAGCTTAGGCACAGGGGGCATCGACGAGCAGTACTTC. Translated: CASSLGTGGIDEQYF. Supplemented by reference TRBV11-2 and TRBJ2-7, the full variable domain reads EAGVAQSPRYKIIEKRQSVAFWCNPISGHATLYWYQQILGQGPKLLIQFQNNGVVDDSQLPKDRFSAERLKGVDSTLKIQPAKLEDSAVYLCASSLGTGGIDEQYFGPGTRLTVT.

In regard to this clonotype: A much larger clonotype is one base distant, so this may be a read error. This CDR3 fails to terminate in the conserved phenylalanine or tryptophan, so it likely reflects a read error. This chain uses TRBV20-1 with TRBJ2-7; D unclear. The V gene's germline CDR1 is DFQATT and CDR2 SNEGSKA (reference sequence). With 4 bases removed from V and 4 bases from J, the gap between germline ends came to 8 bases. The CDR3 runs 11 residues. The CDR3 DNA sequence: TGCAGTGCTATGATTGGGTACGAGCAGTACATC. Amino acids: CSAMIGYEQYI.

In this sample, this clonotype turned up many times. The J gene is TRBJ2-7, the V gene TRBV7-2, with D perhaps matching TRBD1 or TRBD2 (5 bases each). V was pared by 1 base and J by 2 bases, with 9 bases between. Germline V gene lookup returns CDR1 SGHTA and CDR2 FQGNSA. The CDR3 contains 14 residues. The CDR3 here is CASSLEGRAYEQYF. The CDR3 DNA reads TGTGCCAGCAGCTTAGAGGGGCGGGCCTACGAGCAGTACTTC.

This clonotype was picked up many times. The CDR3 nucleotides are TGCAGTGCTAGAGACGGAGATAAAAACATTCAGTACTTC. Its translation is CSARDGDKNIQYF. V gene TRBV20-1 combines with J gene TRBJ2-4; D call uncertain. Germline CDR1 is DFQATT and CDR2 is SNEGSKA (reference sequence). This CDR3 is built from 13 residues. Deletions cut 0 bases from V and 4 bases from J, with 7 bases between.

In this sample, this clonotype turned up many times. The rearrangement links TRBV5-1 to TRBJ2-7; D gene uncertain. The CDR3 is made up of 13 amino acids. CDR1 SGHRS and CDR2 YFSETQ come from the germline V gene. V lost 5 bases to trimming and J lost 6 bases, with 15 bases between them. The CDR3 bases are TGCGCCAGCAGTTATGATATCAGGAGCGAGCAGTACTTC. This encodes CASSYDIRSEQYF. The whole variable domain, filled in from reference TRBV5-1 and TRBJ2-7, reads KAGVTQTPRYLIKTRGQQVTLSCSPISGHRSVSWYQQTPGQGLQFLFEYFSETQRNKGNFPGRFSGRQFSNSRSEMNVSTLELGDSALYLCASSYDIRSEQYFGPGTRLTVT.

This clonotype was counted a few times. For the CDR3, the DNA is TGTGCCAGCAGTTTTTGGGGGGTTAACTATGGCTACACCTTC. Protein sequence: CASSFWGVNYGYTF. The chain couples TRBV12-3 or TRBV12-4 to TRBJ1-2; D is perhaps TRBD1 (5 bases). This CDR3 is 14 amino acids long. V shed 3 bases and J shed 1 base, with 9 bases lying between them.

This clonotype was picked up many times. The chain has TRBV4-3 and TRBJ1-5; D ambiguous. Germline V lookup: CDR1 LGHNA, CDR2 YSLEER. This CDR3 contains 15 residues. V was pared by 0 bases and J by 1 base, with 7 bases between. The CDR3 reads CASSQDVESNQPQHF. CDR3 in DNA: TGCGCCAGCAGCCAAGATGTCGAAAGCAATCAGCCCCAGCATTTT.

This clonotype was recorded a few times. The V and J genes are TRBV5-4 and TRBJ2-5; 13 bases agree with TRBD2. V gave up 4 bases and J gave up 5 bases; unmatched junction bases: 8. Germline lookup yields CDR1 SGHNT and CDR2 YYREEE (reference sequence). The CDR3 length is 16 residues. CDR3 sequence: CASSPRTSGSAETQYF. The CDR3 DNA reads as TGTGCCAGCAGCCCCCGGACTAGCGGGAGTGCCGAGACCCAGTACTTC. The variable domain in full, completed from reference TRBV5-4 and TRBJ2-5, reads ETGVTQSPTHLIKTRGQQVTLRCSSQSGHNTVSWYQQALGQGPQFIFQYYREEENGRGNFPPRFSGLQFPNYSSELNVNALELDDSALYLCASSPRTSGSAETQYFGPGTRLLVL.